This TCR beta chain was obtained from a study of cytomegalovirus exposure and HLA in healthy donors (dated by TCRdb to 2015 to 2018). General notes on the study: An earlier analysis of roughly 630 of the donors reported 250 to 350 Gb of sequence data and 117 million unique TCR beta sequences from 150 million to 200 million T cells. The genetic ancestry cluster associated with self-reported Caucasian donors included about 84% of the 300 to 450 genotyped donors. The aim of the study was to test whether cataloging public T cell receptors could identify signatures of past pathogen exposure. HLA typing included class I and class II loci at four-digit resolution. Among about 410 genotyped donors of the cohort, an average of roughly 230,000 unique TCR beta nucleotide sequences was sequenced per donor, of which about 18% were non-productive. Around 320 gigabases of sequencing data and approximately 85 million unique TCR sequences were included in an early release covering 550 to 800 HLA-typed donors. To predict cytomegalovirus infection status, the study brought together high-throughput TCR immunosequencing, statistical association of individual TCRs with disease status, and machine learning. In a later analysis, previously published TCR beta repertoires from 600 to 850 donors were re-analyzed and high-resolution HLA genotyping was added so that TCR occurrence patterns could be studied. Typing coverage differed by locus: A, B, C, DRB1 and DQB1 were typed in about 629-640 donors, DQA1 in approximately 520, DPA1 in some 570, and DPB1 in 450 to 480. Five DR-DQ haplotypes were handled as single units for association and clustering, since linkage in the cohort was strong. Donor age, sex, ethnicity and CMV serostatus were compiled alongside the repertoire data. To decide whether each TCR beta V gene segment behaved as functional or pseudogenic, an earlier analysis of 587 of the donors relied on high-throughput TCR beta sequencing. Rather than drawing on any new phenotypic data, the later analysis identified candidate immune exposures from TCR beta sequences and the way those sequences occurred across donors. In a later genetic analysis, genome-wide SNP genotypes for 398 of the 666 donors were used, and that subset was treated as a discovery cohort. A separate validation cohort of some 130 different subjects was used in addition to the roughly 620-subject first cohort. Every repertoire in the discovery cohort had been generated on one and the same sequencing platform. The study profiled the T cell repertoires of more than 500 subjects by immunosequencing and related them to cytomegalovirus serostatus.

As concerns this clone: Its antigen has not been determined. No much larger clone exists at a distance of one base, and base qualities are not known.

What the research found in general, with its limitations: CMV serostatus was the only immune exposure information available for the cohort. Only TCR beta chains were sequenced in this cohort, and the absence of alpha or paired-chain data limited detectable features. A cluster of highly shared sequence variants was judged likely to represent a technical artifact of the sequencing pipeline. HLA typing was unavailable for some donors at each locus, so association tests used only the typed subset. A later analysis reported that several top co-occurrence clusters appeared linked to parvovirus B19, influenza, CMV and Epstein-Barr virus. Compared with equally common non-associated chains, HLA-associated TCR beta chains in a later analysis were more clonally expanded and had lower generation probabilities. Linkage disequilibrium might explain the correlated functional status among segregating V segments, but an unknown experimental factor could not be excluded. A few of the identified cytomegalovirus-associated TCR beta chains were confirmed in vitro to be specific for cytomegalovirus antigens. A further reported finding was that TCR beta sequences accurately predicted the HLA-A and HLA-B alleles for most subjects in the first cohort. According to the authors, the approach could potentially be generalized to other disease states and immunological phenotypes. In a later analysis, more than 15,000 TCR beta sequences were associated with specific HLA alleles at a false discovery rate of 0.05. When HLA alleles, especially DR and DQ, strongly co-occurred, TCR associations were difficult to assign to individual alleles. In a later genetic analysis, a missense DCLRE1C variant was associated with V-gene and J-gene trimming of TCR beta chains, and the association was replicated in an independent cohort. Because counts were too low, some 17 rarely observed V segments, including chromosome 9 orphons, were left out of the earlier analysis of 500 to 750 of the donors. Roughly uniform sequencing depth across donors was assumed in presence/absence analyses, although this assumption may not hold. The classifier was reported to diagnose cytomegalovirus status with high specificity and sensitivity in both the original cohort and the validation cohort. In a later genetic analysis, fewer N-insertions in productive TCRs were reported among donors in an Asian-associated ancestry cluster than the roughly 710-donor mean. Most TCR sequences were seen in very few donors, while some public TCRs were found in many individuals. In an earlier analysis of some 500 of the donors, most TCR beta V segments were observed in productive rearrangements about 87% or about 30% of the time, broadly matching IMGT annotations. In the study, some 160 TCR beta chains were listed as associated with cytomegalovirus. In a later analysis, most CMV-associated TCR beta chains were found to appear HLA-restricted, with HLA associations seemingly driven largely by CMV exposure. According to a later analysis, TCR association rates differed among HLA loci, with DRB1 alleles showing the most associated TCRs and HLA-C alleles showing the fewest.

The cohort consisted of some 730 healthy bone marrow donors. At the time of sampling, all cohort members were nominally healthy, though unrecorded immune exposures were likely present. The donor was CMV seronegative and was included in the group of a few hundred seronegative cohort members. Every donor gave a peripheral blood sample, and the peripheral blood mononuclear cells from that sample were used for TCR beta sequencing. The Qiagen DNeasy Blood Extraction Kit was used to extract genomic DNA from the blood cell samples. The library was prepared using the immunoSEQ multiplex PCR assay. The multiplex PCR relied on a mix of 60 forward primers for TCR Vbeta segments and 13 reverse primers for TCR Jbeta segments. The CDR3 region of rearranged TCR beta genes was amplified from genomic DNA with a multiplex PCR assay. On the Illumina HiSeq System, the amplified TCR beta libraries were sequenced as 87-base-pair reads. The authors' analysis ran thus. Across the roughly 640 repertoires, a later analysis counted roughly 84 million unique TCR beta chains, approximately 10 million of which were shared by at least two donors. Raw reads were error-corrected and collapsed into unique sequences by a nearest-neighbor algorithm in which closely related sequences were merged to remove PCR and sequencing errors. To assign V, D and J gene segments, CDR3 sequences were aligned to IMGT reference sequences. For a sequence to be retained, at least a six-nucleotide match to both a V gene segment and a J gene segment was required. Rearrangements were classified as productive when the CDR3 lacked stop codons and remained in frame with V and J, and all other rearrangements were classified as non-productive. CDR3 was defined by IMGT convention, running from the second conserved V-encoded cysteine to the conserved J-encoded phenylalanine. In an earlier analysis of 550 to 650 of the donors, sequences lacking an unambiguous match to a single V gene segment were excluded. In an earlier analysis of several hundred of the donors, V segments were called functional above 56.7% productive rearrangements and were called segregating when the between-donor standard deviation exceeded 5%. To diagnose cytomegalovirus status from the catalog of TCR beta chain sequences, a statistical classification framework was built. In a later analysis, TCR nucleotide sequences were compared against IMGT/GENE-DB human TR gene sequences so that V and J genes could be assigned. The TCRdist pipeline was used in a later analysis to assign CDR3 sequences and most-parsimonious VDJ recombination scenarios. In a later analysis, each TCR beta chain was defined by its CDR3 amino acid sequence together with its V-gene family, and reads without a unique V-gene family were excluded. In a later analysis, 450 to 600 highly shared, low-generation-probability nucleotide sequences were removed to address suspected cross-contamination and a sequencing artifact. In a later analysis, a clonal expansion index was calculated for each public chain from normalized within-repertoire ranks of inferred template counts. A later analysis computed generation probabilities with a VDJ recombination model fitted to out-of-frame rearrangements, and checked the results against IGoR. A later analysis scored TCR-TCR, TCR-HLA and TCR-CMV co-occurrence with hypergeometric tests, applying a repertoire-size bias correction to TCR pairs. False discovery rates were estimated in a later analysis by permuting HLA or CMV assignments 20 times. A later analysis grouped co-occurring TCRs with DBSCAN, adding TCRdist sequence similarity when clustering within HLA-allele-positive subsets. For co-occurrence clustering, repertoires with fewer than 30,000 or more than 120,000 public chains were excluded, along with several repertoires with anomalous nucleotide sharing. The clones in this table, taken by TCRdb from immuneACCESS, are in-frame only. Not every clone is retained; where verified, under half of the shortfall comes from an unresolved V gene, and the cause of the rest is unknown. The V and J calls and the clone size are those of that table, but D and trimming were determined from the DNA. The sample includes about 130,000 clones, with approximately 64% observed a single time. Of the sample, about 2.6% falls within the top ten clones.

Sequenced input: PBMCs. The clonotype originates from a woman aged 40 to 55 in good health and CMV-seronegative.

In nucleotide form, the sequence is TGCGCCAGCAGCGCCGATTCCCCAGGTGAAGCTTTCTTT. This codes for CASSADSPGEAFF. The receptor chain draws on TRBV5-1 and TRBJ1-1, with the D gene call left open. V is reduced by 4 bases and J by 7 bases, leaving a spacing of 14 bases between them. CDR1 and CDR2 are read off the germline V gene as SGHRS and YFSETQ. From its cysteine to its phenylalanine, the CDR3 spans 13 amino acids. Of all the DNA, just the CDR3 is kept, 39 bases in frame from base 1. The full variable domain, with segments outside the CDR3 supplied by the reference TRBV5-1 and TRBJ1-1 proteins, appears as KAGVTQTPRYLIKTRGQQVTLSCSPISGHRSVSWYQQTPGQGLQFLFEYFSETQRNKGNFPGRFSGRQFSNSRSEMNVSTLELGDSALYLCASSADSPGEAFFGQGTRLTVV.